Below, 8 T cell receptor beta chains from the same sample are listed, as sequenced in a study of OX40 agonist ivuxolimab in advanced cancers. Assay: immunoSEQ multiplex PCR; the TCRdb copy retains only in-frame clones and omits some. The sample carries some 95,000 clones, 92% recorded once. Specimen: CD4+ or CD8+ T cells sorted from blood, collected in a trial of the OX40 agonist ivuxolimab. The receptors stem from an adult with an advanced solid tumor such as melanoma, head and neck, liver or kidney cancer.

This clone was seen a handful of times. The chain is built from TRBV5-8 and TRBJ1-1; 11 bases are a match to TRBD1. J lost 11 bases, V lost 4 bases, and 10 bases had no gene match. Germline CDR1 is SGHTS and CDR2 is YDEGEE. CDR3 length: 14 residues. The CDR3 DNA sequence: TGTGCCAGCAGCCAGGACAGGGGGCGGTCTGCCGCTTTCTTT. Its translation: CASSQDRGRSAAFF.

This clone was recorded only once. The chain's CDR3 is CASRLEGGRGDAYEQYF. The CDR3 DNA is TGTGCAAGTCGCTTAGAGGGAGGGCGGGGGGACGCCTACGAGCAGTACTTC. V gene TRBV12-2 combines with J gene TRBJ2-7; TRBD2 is the table's D call, not checked against the DNA. TRBV12-2 is assigned pseudogene status. CDR3 size: 17 residues.

The genes are TRBV5-4 and TRBJ2-3, with TRBD2 matching over 8 bases. The germline V gene has CDR1 SGHNT and CDR2 YYREEE (reference sequence). This CDR3 spans 15 amino acids. V was pared by 4 bases and J by 4 bases, with 8 bases of the junction left unmatched. DNA for the CDR3: TGTGCCAGCAGCCGGTCGGGGGGGCGATCAGATACGCAGTATTTT. Translated: CASSRSGGRSDTQYF.

The rearrangement links TRBV2 to TRBJ1-5; D unresolved. CDR3 length: 12 residues. Trimming pared 8 bases from V and 6 bases from J, leaving 11 bases between. CDR1 SNHLY and CDR2 FYNNEI come from the germline V gene. CDR3 protein: CASRREVQPQHF. The CDR3 DNA is TGTGCCAGCCGCCGAGAGGTTCAGCCCCAGCATTTT.

The genes are TRBV6-1 and TRBJ1-2, with D maybe TRBD1 (6 bases). CDR3 length: 14 residues. The germline V gene has CDR1 MNHNS and CDR2 SASEGT. V lost 6 bases and J 3 bases, leaving 14 bases between the germline ends. CDR3 sequence: CASRPQGKYYGYTF. The CDR3 DNA sequence: TGTGCCAGCAGGCCCCAGGGGAAGTACTATGGCTACACCTTC.

This sequence joins TRBV15 and TRBJ1-4, with 8 nucleotides matching TRBD1. The CDR3 has 16 residues. V lost 3 bases, J lost 4 bases, and 7 bases stayed unmatched. Per germline, CDR1 LNHNV and CDR2 YYDKDF (reference sequence). The DNA of the CDR3 is TGTGCCACCAGCAGCGCGGGACAGGCATTTAATGAAAAACTGTTTTTT. It specifies CATSSAGQAFNEKLFF.

V and J are TRBV11-3 and TRBJ1-6; D gene unclear. From germline, CDR1 is SGHNT and CDR2 YENEEA. This CDR3 is built from 13 residues. V lost 0 bases and J lost 7, with 4 bases in between. The CDR3 DNA reads TGTGCCAGCAGCTTAGATATGAATTCACCCCTCCACTTT. It is translated as CASSLDMNSPLHF. The full variable domain, completed using reference TRBV11-3 and TRBJ1-6, is EAGVVQSPRYKIIEKKQPVAFWCNPISGHNTLYWYLQNLGQGPELLIRYENEEAVDDSQLPKDRFSAERLKGVDSTLKIQPAELGDSAVYLCASSLDMNSPLHFGNGTRLTVT.

The chain carries TRBV5-1 and TRBJ1-2; 8 bases map to TRBD1. Germline CDR1 and CDR2: SGHRS and YFSETQ. The CDR3 contains 15 residues. J gave up 2 bases and V 4 bases, and 7 bases lay outside the gene matches. The CDR3 sequence: CASSPRTGRNYGYTF. CDR3 coding DNA: TGCGCCAGCAGCCCGCGGACAGGGCGGAACTATGGCTACACCTTC.